This T cell receptor (beta chain) was sequenced for a study of cytomegalovirus exposure and HLA in healthy donors. Amplification used 60 Vbeta primers and 13 Jbeta primers. The method was immunoSEQ multiplex PCR; TCRdb's version includes in-frame clones alone and lacks a portion of them. Here the sample spans some 120,000 clones, roughly 76% being singletons. The CDR3 consists of 13 residues. J lost 4 bases, V lost 6 bases, and 5 bases had no gene match. Germline CDR1 MDHEN, CDR2 SYDVKM. This clone was counted a single time. The V and J genes are TRBV28 and TRBJ2-7, with 8 bases aligning to TRBD1. Sequencing was carried out using PBMCs. This clonotype originated in a woman aged 45-60 years in good health and CMV-seronegative. CDR3 nucleotides: TGTGCCAGCAGCGACAGGGGCGGATACGAGCAGTACTTC. Its translation: CASSDRGGYEQYF.